This T cell receptor beta chain was captured in a study of control samples from healthy donors and cancer patients. Here immunoSEQ multiplex PCR was the method, and the copy in TCRdb shows in-frame clones only, minus some. Of roughly 130,000 clones listed, 75% to 95% are singletons. CDR3 size: 14 residues. V lost 5 bases, J lost 6 bases, and 8 bases stayed unmatched. Germline assignment: CDR1 LNHDA and CDR2 SQIVND (reference sequence). The chain recombines TRBV19 with TRBJ2-7; 9 bases line up with TRBD1. The source of this sequence is a man in his late teens or twenties in good health. Sample: blood. The CDR3 DNA reads as TGTGCCAGTAGTGGGGGGACAGGGCCTGGCGAGCAGTACTTC. It specifies CASSGGTGPGEQYF.